One and the same sample provided the 22 T cell receptor beta chains below, sequenced in a study of blood T cell repertoires in COVID-19. Assay: immunoSEQ multiplex PCR; the TCRdb copy retains only in-frame clones and omits some. The repertoire holds 260,000 or so clones, with 75% to 90% as singletons. Sequencing was performed on peripheral blood. Source of these receptors: a human donor in a cohort sampled during active COVID-19.

This clone was observed once. The chain has TRBV5-1 and TRBJ2-7; TRBD1 might be the D (8 bases). The germline V gene has CDR1 SGHRS and CDR2 YFSETQ. The CDR3 consists of 16 residues. Trimming removed 0 bases at V and 5 bases at J, with 18 bases between. CDR3: CASSLVAGAGGNEQYF. The CDR3 DNA reads as TGCGCCAGCAGCTTGGTTGCGGGGGCAGGGGGCAACGAGCAGTACTTC.

The chain is built from TRBV7-2 and TRBJ1-5, with TRBD1 matching 10 bases. J lost 0 bases, V lost 6 bases, and 11 bases had no gene match. The CDR3 sequence is 18 residues long. CDR1 and CDR2 (germline): SGHTA, FQGNSA. The CDR3 is CASRLLGTGDYSNQPQHF. CDR3 nucleotide sequence: TGTGCCAGCAGACTACTGGGGACAGGGGATTATAGCAATCAGCCCCAGCATTTT.

This clone was detected only a few times. This chain uses TRBV4-2 with TRBJ1-6, with TRBD1 as a possible D gene (6 bases). Germline CDR1 is LGHNA and CDR2 is YNFKEQ. This CDR3 is built from 19 residues. V was shortened by 4 bases and J by 0 bases, with 19 bases between the two germline ends. CDR3 sequence: CASSPYRVGDSSYNSPLHF. In nucleotides, the CDR3 is TGTGCCAGCAGCCCATACAGGGTTGGGGATAGCTCCTATAATTCACCCCTCCACTTT.

V and J are TRBV6-5 and TRBJ1-1; no definite D call. CDR1 is MNHEY and CDR2 is SVGAGI in the germline V gene. Between the trimmed V and J ends, which lost 8 bases and 8 bases, there was a span of 21 bases. This CDR3 is built from 14 residues. This CDR3 is CASYTVTSGREAFF. In DNA, the CDR3 is TGTGCCAGCTATACAGTTACCTCAGGTCGGGAAGCTTTCTTT.

The gene calls are TRBV11-2 and TRBJ2-1; D may be TRBD2 (5 bases). The length of the CDR3 is 16 residues. Germline V gene sequence: CDR1 SGHAT, CDR2 FQNNGV. V lost 5 bases and J 6 bases, leaving 20 bases between the germline ends. CDR3 sequence reads: CASSPGGFVPGNEQFF. The DNA of the CDR3 is TGTGCCAGCAGCCCAGGCGGGTTCGTCCCGGGCAATGAGCAGTTCTTC.

This sequence joins TRBV20-1 and TRBJ1-2, with 10 bases matching TRBD1. The CDR3 sequence is 14 residues long. Unmatched junction bases numbered 8, after V lost 3 bases and J lost 7 bases. Germline values: CDR1 DFQATT, CDR2 SNEGSKA (reference sequence). CDR3 residues: CSASYTGTGAGYTF. DNA of the CDR3: TGCAGTGCTAGTTACACCGGGACAGGGGCTGGCTACACCTTC.

The chain employs TRBV10-1 and TRBJ2-7; TRBD1 might be the D (6 bases). This CDR3 has 14 residues. CDR1 and CDR2 (germline): WNHNN, SYGVQD (reference sequence). The V end lost 1 base, the J end lost 5 bases, and 12 bases lay between the germline ends. For the CDR3, the DNA is TGCGCCAGCAGTGAGTTCAGGGGAAATAACGAGCAGTACTTC. Its translation is CASSEFRGNNEQYF.

The chain joins TRBV2 to TRBJ2-3; the match to TRBD2 covers 7 bases. V lost 6 bases, J lost 2 bases, and 8 bases stayed unmatched. The germline V gene encodes CDR1 SNHLY and CDR2 FYNNEI. The length of the CDR3 is 15 residues. The DNA of the CDR3 is TGTGCCAGCAGGAGGCGGCTAGCGGACACAGATACGCAGTATTTT. Translating gives CASRRRLADTDTQYF.

V and J are TRBV11-3 and TRBJ1-1; TRBD1 matches at 7 bases. CDR3 length: 14 amino acids. In germline, CDR1 is SGHNT, CDR2 YENEEA. Germline trimming cut 4 bases from V and 4 bases from J; bases unmatched to any gene: 6. DNA for the CDR3: TGTGCCAGCAGCTCGGACAGGAGGGGCACTGAAGCTTTCTTT. Translated: CASSSDRRGTEAFF.

This chain joins TRBV28 and TRBJ2-3; 14 bases map to TRBD2. Germline CDR1 MDHEN, CDR2 SYDVKM. Trimming cost V 2 bases and J 0 bases; bases outside gene matches: 4. The CDR3 consists of 18 residues. In DNA form, the CDR3 reads TGTGCCAGCAGTTTAGGACTAGCGGGGGGACCTAGCACAGATACGCAGTATTTT. It is translated as CASSLGLAGGPSTDTQYF.

The chain couples TRBV4-2 to TRBJ1-5; D unresolved. Trimming took 0 bases from V and 9 from J, leaving 12 bases between them. CDR3 length: 14 residues. The germline V gene encodes CDR1 LGHNA and CDR2 YNFKEQ. The CDR3: CASSQDVSVRPQHF. The DNA for the CDR3 is TGTGCCAGCAGCCAAGATGTTTCGGTTCGGCCCCAGCATTTT.

This clone was seen only once. The rearrangement joins TRBV29-1 to TRBJ1-4; D not certain. The CDR3 has 15 amino acids. V lost 5 bases to trimming and J lost 8 bases, with 21 bases between them. The germline V gene encodes CDR1 SQVTM and CDR2 ANQGSEA. CDR3 in amino acids: CSVQTPRGGREKLFF. CDR3 DNA: TGCAGCGTTCAAACCCCCCGGGGAGGAAGGGAAAAACTGTTTTTT. The full variable domain, in which reference TRBV29-1 and TRBJ1-4 provide the parts outside the CDR3, is SAVISQKPSRDICQRGTSLTIQCQVDSQVTMMFWYRQQPGQSLTLIATANQGSEATYESGFVIDKFPISRPNLTFSTLTVSNMSPEDSSIYLCSVQTPRGGREKLFFGSGTQLSVL.

V usage is TRBV28 and J usage is TRBJ1-3; 9 bases line up with TRBD1. The trim removed 5 bases at V and 5 bases at J, leaving 7 bases unmatched. CDR3 length equals 15 residues. Looked up from germline, CDR1 is MDHEN and CDR2 is SYDVKM. The CDR3 reads CASSVGGQGRNTIYF. The CDR3 nucleotides read TGTGCCAGCAGTGTGGGGGGACAGGGAAGAAACACCATATATTTT.

This chain uses TRBV28 with TRBJ1-2, with 7 bases that match TRBD1. CDR3 size: 14 residues. Germline V gene lookup returns CDR1 MDHEN and CDR2 SYDVKM. The ends lost 6 bases at V and 0 bases at J; junction bases unmatched: 4. CDR3 residues: CASRMTGPNYGYTF. The DNA for the CDR3 is TGTGCCAGCAGAATGACAGGGCCTAACTATGGCTACACCTTC.

The V and J genes are TRBV7-2 and TRBJ1-2, with unresolved D. In germline, CDR1 is SGHTA, CDR2 FQGNSA. This CDR3 has 16 residues. V was clipped by 1 base and J by 8 bases, with 20 bases between them. CDR3 protein: CASSLDLLRSGLGYTF. The DNA for the CDR3 is TGTGCCAGCAGCTTAGACCTGCTCAGGTCCGGATTGGGCTACACCTTC.

This clone was counted a few times. Other DNA sequences in the same sample also yield this CDR3. J is TRBJ2-3 and V is TRBV3-1 (or the pseudogene TRBV3-2); 8 positions agree with TRBD2. V was clipped by 3 bases and J by 3 bases; unmatched bases: 8. The CDR3 is 16 amino acids. Germline CDR1 reads LGHDT; CDR2 reads YNNKEL (reference sequence). In DNA form, the CDR3 reads TGTGCCAGCAGCCAGAAAGCGGGAGTAGGGACAGATACGCAGTATTTT. It specifies CASSQKAGVGTDTQYF.

The chain couples TRBV5-1 to TRBJ1-5; D is undetermined. Germline values: CDR1 SGHRS, CDR2 YFSETQ. V lost 0 bases, J lost 3 bases, and 7 bases lay in between. The CDR3 is 14 amino acids. The CDR3 DNA reads TGCGCCAGCAGCTTGGGAGGTCCCAATCAGCCCCAGCATTTT. The encoded protein is CASSLGGPNQPQHF.

J is TRBJ2-7 and V is TRBV5-4; D is ambiguous. CDR3 size: 14 residues. V lost 0 bases and J lost 5, with 12 bases in between. In germline, CDR1 is SGHNT, CDR2 YYREEE (reference sequence). In nucleotides, the CDR3 is TGTGCCAGCAGCTTGGATGTGAGGAGCAACGAGCAGTACTTC. Translated, it gives CASSLDVRSNEQYF.

The CDR3 region is CASSLGAGLEAFF. The CDR3 nucleotides are TGTGCCAGCAGTTTAGGAGCGGGGCTTGAAGCTTTCTTT. The chain combines TRBV12-3 or TRBV12-4 with TRBJ1-1; TRBD1 might be the D (5 bases). This CDR3 comprises 13 residues. V lost 1 base to trimming and J lost 7 bases, with 10 bases between them.

This chain links TRBV7-8 with TRBJ2-7, with D perhaps TRBD2 (6 bases). With 5 bases removed from V and 3 bases from J, the gap between germline ends came to 17 bases. CDR3 size: 15 residues. Germline CDR1 reads SGHVS; CDR2 reads FQNEAQ. The CDR3 region is CASSPTPGRDYEQYF. The CDR3 bases are TGTGCCAGCAGCCCAACCCCGGGGCGGGACTACGAGCAGTACTTC.

The chain has TRBV7-3 and TRBJ2-1; 8 bases are shared with TRBD2. The CDR3 extends over 17 amino acids. Looked up from germline, CDR1 is SGHTA and CDR2 is FQGTGA. With 5 bases clipped from V and 4 bases from J, the junction kept 13 bases outside the gene matches. CDR3 sequence (DNA): TGTGCCAGCAGCCGTAAAGGTTTGGCGGGAGGATACAATGAGCAGTTCTTC. Amino acid sequence: CASSRKGLAGGYNEQFF. Full variable domain (outside the CDR3, taken from reference TRBV7-3 and TRBJ2-1): GAGVSQTPSNKVTEKGKYVELRCDPISGHTALYWYRQSLGQGPEFLIYFQGTGAADDSGLPNDRFFAVRPEGSVSTLKIQRTERGDSAVYLCASSRKGLAGGYNEQFFGPGTRLTVL.

This clone came up once. The chain carries TRBV5-4 and TRBJ2-5; D is possibly TRBD1 (5 bases). Germline V gene data show CDR1 as SGHNT and CDR2 as YYREEE (reference sequence). V was shortened by 0 bases and J by 3 bases, with 9 bases between the two germline ends. The CDR3 covers 14 residues. CDR3 amino acids: CASSLGAGKETQYF. In DNA, the CDR3 is TGTGCCAGCAGCTTGGGGGCAGGGAAAGAGACCCAGTACTTC.